This T cell receptor beta chain was identified in a study of PD-1 blockade in classical Hodgkin lymphoma. The data were produced by immunoSEQ multiplex PCR, yet TCRdb's version contains in-frame clones alone and is incomplete. The table lists about 7,000 clones, roughly 63% of them singletons. Germline lookup yields CDR1 GTSNPN and CDR2 SVGIG (reference sequence). There are 15 residues in the CDR3. Trimming shortened V by 4 bases and J by 8 bases, and 21 bases separated the two germline ends. Stated time point: cycle 4 day 1 (C4D1), after six to seven weeks of nivolumab. Relapse after autologous stem cell transplantation occurred in every patient, and brentuximab vedotin exposure varied. CD8+ T cell isolation from thawed PBMCs was performed by magnetic negative selection.

The TCR comes from a human donor with classical Hodgkin lymphoma. The sample in question was CD8+ T cells from blood, obtained before the fourth cycle of nivolumab. The chain carries TRBV30 and TRBJ2-1; D uncertain. The CDR3 sequence: CAWTPRVPEKDEQFF. CDR3 nucleotide sequence: TGTGCCTGGACGCCCCGGGTTCCGGAGAAGGATGAGCAGTTCTTC.